The 31 T cell receptor beta chains in this list originate from one sample, sequenced in a study of T cell responses to AZD1222 COVID-19 vaccine. Produced via immunoSEQ multiplex PCR; TCRdb's table is partial and in-frame only. The sample has 80,000 to 95,000 clones; almost 90% are singletons. The starting material was peripheral blood, obtained 28 days after the second AZD1222 dose. The receptor source for this set is an adult who received the AZD1222 COVID-19 vaccine.

This chain links TRBV4-2 with TRBJ2-7; D may be TRBD2 (6 bases). Between the trimmed V and J ends, which lost 0 bases and 3 bases, there was a span of 18 bases. The CDR3 loop spans 17 amino acids. Germline V gene data show CDR1 as LGHNA and CDR2 as YNFKEQ. For the CDR3, the DNA is TGTGCCAGCAGCCAAGATTGGAGGCGGGATAAACTCTACGAGCAGTACTTC. The encoded protein is CASSQDWRRDKLYEQYF.

This clone has a handful of counts. The chain carries TRBV27 and TRBJ2-7; 12 bases fit TRBD2. The trim removed 5 bases at V and 4 bases at J, leaving 9 bases unmatched. Germline CDR1 is MNHEY and CDR2 is SMNVEV (reference sequence). The CDR3 spans 16 residues. CDR3 coding DNA: TGTGCCAGCAGTCCACGCGGACTAGCGGGACCGTACGAGCAGTACTTC. It translates to CASSPRGLAGPYEQYF.

The chain joins TRBV18 to TRBJ2-1; 15 nucleotides agree with TRBD2. The trim removed 5 bases at V and 7 bases at J, leaving 6 bases unmatched. From germline, CDR1 is KGHSH and CDR2 LQKENI. The CDR3 runs 16 residues. CDR3 DNA: TGTGCCAGCTCAGCGATCGGGACTAGCGGGAGGAATGAGCAGTTCTTC. It yields the protein CASSAIGTSGRNEQFF.

The chain recombines TRBV6-2 or TRBV6-3 with TRBJ2-3, with TRBD2 matching over 10 bases. Germline loops: CDR1 MNHEY, CDR2 SVGEGT. The CDR3 is made up of 17 amino acids. The ends lost 0 bases at V and 5 bases at J; junction bases unmatched: 8. CDR3 amino acids: CASSYSSLAGEVDTQYF. The CDR3 DNA reads TGTGCCAGCAGTTACTCGAGTCTAGCGGGAGAGGTAGATACGCAGTATTTT.

This clone was observed a handful of times. This chain joins TRBV6-2 or TRBV6-3 and TRBJ1-1, with D hard to call. Germline V lookup: CDR1 MNHEY, CDR2 SVGEGT. The CDR3 totals 14 residues. V was clipped by 6 bases and J by 1 base, with 12 bases between them. CDR3 sequence: CASSSVGRNTEAFF. CDR3 DNA: TGTGCCAGCAGCTCCGTTGGACGGAACACTGAAGCTTTCTTT.

V gene TRBV25-1 combines with J gene TRBJ1-2, with D perhaps matching TRBD1 (5 bases). Germline lookup yields CDR1 MGHDK and CDR2 SYGVNS. Trimming cost V 2 bases and J 3 bases, with 10 bases left between them. The CDR3 extends over 14 amino acids. The CDR3 loop is CASSEEGWDYGYTF. The CDR3 DNA reads as TGTGCCAGCAGTGAAGAGGGGTGGGACTATGGCTACACCTTC.

The chain has TRBV6-5 and TRBJ2-7; TRBD2 is a possible D gene (6 bases). The CDR3 is 16 residues long. CDR1 is MNHEY, CDR2 SVGAGI, per germline. V was pared by 4 bases and J by 4 bases, with 20 bases between. CDR3 in amino acids: CASSSHQTRPPYEQYF. The CDR3 coding sequence is TGTGCCAGCAGTTCTCATCAGACTAGACCCCCTTACGAGCAGTACTTC.

The chain links TRBV6-5 to TRBJ2-7; D may be TRBD1 (6 bases). Germline CDR1 MNHEY, CDR2 SVGAGI. V lost 8 bases and J 0 bases, leaving 17 bases between the germline ends. The length of the CDR3 is 15 residues. CDR3: CASGSPGQSSYEQYF. The CDR3 DNA follows: TGTGCCAGCGGTAGCCCGGGACAAAGCTCCTACGAGCAGTACTTC.

The J gene is TRBJ2-3, the V gene TRBV29-1, with 12 bases fitting TRBD2. The V gene end was trimmed by 2 bases and the J gene end by 8 bases; junction bases not matched to a gene: 8. From germline, CDR1 is SQVTM and CDR2 ANQGSEA. The CDR3 has 15 residues. The chain's CDR3 is CSVEHLAGGMGTQYF. CDR3 DNA sequence: TGCAGCGTTGAACATCTAGCGGGAGGGATGGGTACGCAGTATTTT.

This clone appeared a few times. The chain's CDR3 is CASGATGQPYGYTF. CDR3 DNA sequence: TGTGCCAGTGGGGCGACGGGACAGCCCTATGGCTACACCTTC. The chain couples TRBV19 to TRBJ1-2, with 7 nucleotides matching TRBD1. CDR1 LNHDA and CDR2 SQIVND come from the germline V gene (reference sequence). V lost 8 bases, J lost 4 bases, and 10 bases stayed unmatched. This CDR3 is built from 14 residues. Drawing the rest from reference TRBV19 and TRBJ1-2, the complete variable domain is DGGITQSPKYLFRKEGQNVTLSCEQNLNHDAMYWYRQDPGQGLRLIYYSQIVNDFQKGDIAEGYSVSREKKESFPLTVTSAQKNPTAFYLCASGATGQPYGYTFGSGTRLTVV.

The rearrangement uses TRBV5-4 and TRBJ2-2; D might be TRBD1 or TRBD2, each matching 7 bases. CDR3 length: 18 amino acids. The V end lost 4 bases, the J end lost 4 bases, and 23 bases lay between the germline ends. Germline-derived CDR1 and CDR2 are SGHNT and YYREEE (reference sequence). CDR3 in amino acids: CASSRTGAGAFVTGELFF. The CDR3 DNA reads TGTGCCAGCAGCCGGACAGGCGCGGGAGCCTTCGTCACCGGGGAGCTGTTTTTT.

The CDR3: CASSPGLSSYEQYF. CDR3 DNA sequence: TGTGCCAGCAGCCCCGGACTGAGCTCCTACGAGCAGTACTTC. The rearrangement links TRBV3-1 (or the pseudogene TRBV3-2) to TRBJ2-7; D is perhaps TRBD2 (5 bases). V gave up 4 bases and J gave up 0 bases, with 10 bases separating them. The V gene's germline CDR1 is LGHDT and CDR2 YNNKEL (reference sequence). This CDR3 has 14 amino acids.

The rearrangement joins TRBV7-8 to TRBJ1-1; TRBD1 might be the D (6 bases). Trimming cost V 5 bases and J 3 bases, with 16 bases left between them. CDR3 length equals 15 residues. The germline gives CDR1 SGHVS, CDR2 FQNEAQ. The CDR3 nucleotides are TGTGCCAGCAGCATCCGGGGACACGGGGACACTGAAGCTTTCTTT. It encodes CASSIRGHGDTEAFF.

This clone was counted only a few times. The V call is TRBV6-5, the J call TRBJ2-1; 12 bases line up with TRBD2. Germline CDR1 reads MNHEY; CDR2 reads SVGAGI. V shed 6 bases, J shed 4 bases, and the junction held 4 bases outside the gene matches. The CDR3 spans 15 residues. In DNA form, the CDR3 reads TGTGCCAGCAGCCGGACTAGCGGGATGTACAATGAGCAGTTCTTC. Protein product: CASSRTSGMYNEQFF.

This chain uses TRBV7-9 with TRBJ2-2, with TRBD2 identical over 7 bases. There are 14 residues in the CDR3. Germline V lookup: CDR1 SEHNR, CDR2 FQNEAQ (reference sequence). V shed 1 base and J 4 bases; nucleotides not matched to a gene: 0. The CDR3 DNA follows: TGTGCCAGCAGCTTAGGGACTAGCACCGGGGAGCTGTTTTTT. It encodes CASSLGTSTGELFF.

The V gene is TRBV5-4, the J gene TRBJ2-5; TRBD2 aligns across 12 bases. Unmatched junction bases numbered 10, after V lost 0 bases and J lost 4 bases. This CDR3 contains 18 residues. CDR1 and CDR2 (germline): SGHNT, YYREEE (reference sequence). This CDR3 reads CASSLVLTSGRIRETQYF. The CDR3 coding sequence is TGTGCCAGCAGCTTGGTTTTAACTAGCGGGAGGATAAGAGAGACCCAGTACTTC.

Only one count was recorded for this clone. CDR3 loop: CASSQDLPTSYYEQYF. The CDR3 DNA reads as TGCGCCAGCAGCCAAGATTTGCCGACAAGCTACTACGAGCAGTACTTC. The genes are TRBV4-3 and TRBJ2-7; no clear D gene. V was shortened by 0 bases and J by 3 bases, with 15 bases between the two germline ends. The V gene's germline CDR1 is LGHNA and CDR2 YSLEER. The CDR3 totals 16 residues.

This rearrangement joins TRBV7-2 to TRBJ1-1; D gene uncertain. CDR3 length: 14 residues. V lost 5 bases, J lost 4 bases, and 14 bases lay in between. The germline V gene encodes CDR1 SGHTA and CDR2 FQGNSA. In nucleotides, the CDR3 is TGTGCCAGCAGCCCCGTGATGAGACCCACTGAAGCTTTCTTT. It encodes CASSPVMRPTEAFF.

In DNA, the CDR3 is TGTGCCAGCAGCCTTGGTTTTAACTATGGCTACACCTTC. Translating it yields CASSLGFNYGYTF. The chain couples TRBV7-2 to TRBJ1-2; D ambiguous. The V gene's germline CDR1 is SGHTA and CDR2 FQGNSA. Trimming pared 5 bases from V and 1 base from J, leaving 8 bases between. The CDR3 extends over 13 amino acids.

A single count supports this clone. The CDR3 nucleotides read TGTGCCAGCAGCCAAGATCGGGTCCAAACAGGGGTGAACACTGAAGCTTTCTTT. Protein product: CASSQDRVQTGVNTEAFF. The chain carries TRBV14 and TRBJ1-1, with TRBD1 matching over 7 bases. Germline assignment: CDR1 SGHDN and CDR2 FVKESK. V lost 0 bases to trimming and J lost 0 bases; unmatched junction nucleotides: 10. The CDR3 contains 18 residues.

This clone showed up just once. The V gene is TRBV28, the J gene TRBJ1-1; unclear D gene. The CDR3 sequence is 14 residues long. Trimming left V 1 base short and J 1 base short, with 7 bases between. Germline V gene lookup returns CDR1 MDHEN and CDR2 SYDVKM. CDR3 nucleotide sequence: TGTGCCAGCAGTTTATCGAGCAGGAACACTGAAGCTTTCTTT. As protein: CASSLSSRNTEAFF.

The chain employs TRBV4-2 and TRBJ2-3, with TRBD2 as a possible D gene (5 bases). V lost 0 bases and J lost 4, with 8 bases in between. Germline V lookup: CDR1 LGHNA, CDR2 YNFKEQ. The CDR3 spans 14 residues. CDR3 in DNA: TGTGCCAGCAGCCAAGATCGGCGGGCAGATACGCAGTATTTT. This gives the protein CASSQDRRADTQYF.

This chain joins TRBV5-5 and TRBJ2-3; D gene unclear. Germline CDR1 SGHKS, CDR2 YYEKEE (reference sequence). The V gene lost 0 bases and the J gene lost 0 bases, with 11 bases spanning the gap. CDR3 length: 16 amino acids. CDR3 sequence reads: CASSLAMAFSTDTQYF. DNA of the CDR3: TGTGCCAGCAGCTTGGCCATGGCCTTCAGCACAGATACGCAGTATTTT.

V gene TRBV6-1 combines with J gene TRBJ2-1, with 12 bases identical to TRBD2. The V gene's germline CDR1 is MNHNS and CDR2 SASEGT. The CDR3 contains 14 residues. J gave up 8 bases and V 3 bases, and 2 bases lay outside the gene matches. CDR3 nucleotide sequence: TGTGCCAGCAGTGAGAGACTAGCGGGAGATGAGCAGTTCTTC. Residues: CASSERLAGDEQFF.

The gene calls are TRBV4-2 and TRBJ2-1; TRBD2 is a possible D gene (5 bases). V lost 3 bases to trimming and J lost 5 bases, with 11 bases between them. Germline V gives CDR1 LGHNA, CDR2 YNFKEQ. CDR3 size: 14 residues. The CDR3 DNA follows: TGTGCCAGCAGCCACCCGGACTTCAACAATGAGCAGTTCTTC. Protein sequence: CASSHPDFNNEQFF.

The rearrangement uses TRBV5-6 and TRBJ1-1; 8 nucleotides agree with TRBD1. Trimming took 1 base from V and 5 from J; bases not matched to a gene: 7. The CDR3 has 15 amino acids. The germline CDR1 and CDR2 sequences are SGHDT and YYEEEE. CDR3 in amino acids: CASSLRDRIRTEAFF. In nucleotides, the CDR3 is TGTGCCAGCAGCTTGCGGGACAGGATTCGGACTGAAGCTTTCTTT.

This clone occurred a few times. The genes are TRBV6-1 and TRBJ1-5, with TRBD1 identical over 8 bases. CDR1 MNHNS and CDR2 SASEGT come from the germline V gene. V was clipped by 2 bases and J by 8 bases; unmatched bases: 8. The CDR3 is 15 amino acids. CDR3 amino acids: CASSEKDREEKPQHF. In DNA form, the CDR3 reads TGTGCCAGCAGTGAAAAGGACAGGGAGGAGAAGCCCCAGCATTTT.

CDR3 region: CASSEAVWGTDTQYF. The DNA of the CDR3 is TGTGCCAGCAGTGAAGCCGTCTGGGGGACAGATACGCAGTATTTT. This chain joins TRBV6-1 and TRBJ2-3; D assignment may be TRBD1 or TRBD2 (5 bases each). The CDR3 runs 15 residues. Trimming left V 0 bases short and J 3 bases short, with 10 bases between. From germline, CDR1 is MNHNS and CDR2 SASEGT.

This clone is a singleton in its sample. The chain has TRBV19 and TRBJ1-2; no firm D call. The V gene's germline CDR1 is LNHDA and CDR2 SQIVND (reference sequence). CDR3 length: 13 residues. The V end was cut by 3 bases, the J end by 4 bases, with 9 bases between. The CDR3 loop reads CASSMQVIYGYTF. As DNA, the CDR3 is TGTGCCAGTAGTATGCAGGTTATCTATGGCTACACCTTC. Complete variable domain (other parts from reference TRBV19 and TRBJ1-2): DGGITQSPKYLFRKEGQNVTLSCEQNLNHDAMYWYRQDPGQGLRLIYYSQIVNDFQKGDIAEGYSVSREKKESFPLTVTSAQKNPTAFYLCASSMQVIYGYTFGSGTRLTVV.

This sequence joins TRBV6-1 and TRBJ1-1; D is possibly TRBD1 (5 bases). Trimming cost V 2 bases and J 4 bases, with 8 bases left between them. This CDR3 contains 13 residues. Germline V gene sequence: CDR1 MNHNS, CDR2 SASEGT. The CDR3 is CASSEPGGTEAFF. In nucleotides, the CDR3 is TGTGCCAGCAGTGAACCCGGGGGCACTGAAGCTTTCTTT.

This chain uses TRBV6-1 with TRBJ2-2, with TRBD2 matching over 12 bases. Germline CDR1 reads MNHNS; CDR2 reads SASEGT. Trimming at V came to 2 bases and at J to 6 bases, leaving 4 bases not matched to a gene. The CDR3 is 16 amino acids. In nucleotides, the CDR3 is TGTGCCAGCAGTGAAAGACTAGCGGGAGCGGCCGGGGAGCTGTTTTTT. The encoded protein is CASSERLAGAAGELFF.